This TCR beta chain was obtained from a study of T cell responses to AZD1222 COVID-19 vaccine. Whole-study results and caveats: Spike-specific TCR breadth and depth rose after two AZD1222 doses.

Assay used: immunoSEQ multiplex PCR; TCRdb lists only in-frame clones, some missing. The sample comprises tens of thousands of clones, approximately 90% of which are singletons, and 5% to 6% rests with the top ten. A few counts support this clone. Antigen unknown. Germline lookup yields CDR1 SGHTS and CDR2 YDEGEE. V lost 0 bases and J 0 bases, leaving 15 bases between the germline ends. This CDR3 has 18 residues. This receptor was identified in an adult who received the AZD1222 COVID-19 vaccine. J is TRBJ1-4 and V is TRBV5-8; D unclear. This specimen consisted of peripheral blood, obtained 28 days after the second AZD1222 dose. CDR3 loop: CASSLGTPSPATNEKLFF. The DNA for the CDR3 is TGTGCCAGCAGCTTGGGCACGCCCTCTCCCGCAACTAATGAAAAACTGTTTTTT. The whole variable domain, remainder taken from reference TRBV5-8 and TRBJ1-4, is EAGVTQSPTHLIKTRGQQATLRCSPISGHTSVYWYQQALGLGLQFLLWYDEGEERNRGNFPPRFSGRQFPNYSSELNVNALELEDSALYLCASSLGTPSPATNEKLFFGSGTQLSVL.